A single sample gave rise to the 19 T cell receptor beta chains below, sequenced in a study of post-analysis software for immune sequencing data (dated by TCRdb to between 2014 and 2016). Library generation was performed with PCR. The sequencer listed for this sample is Illumina HiSeq 2500. To reduce PCR and sequencing biases, unique molecular identifiers were incorporated into the TCR beta cDNA libraries. Through fastp at Q25 and MiXCR, TCRdb rebuilt clones from the public reads, retaining in-frame beta chains. Entries are consolidated by CDR3 protein sequence, retaining the most common genes and DNA. This sample has fewer than 900,000 distinct CDR3 sequences in its table, and around 42% of those were observed once. 4.9% of the sample is in the top ten clones. Antigens for these TCRs are unknown. The full study reports these points: Patients showed significantly higher frequencies than controls for a few TRBV segments, among them TRBV5-6, TRBV5-1 and TRBV20-1.

The sequenced sample consisted of blood. The receptors were sampled from a girl under 18 with multiple sclerosis.

V gene TRBV19 combines with J gene TRBJ2-7, with D hard to call. From germline, CDR1 is LNHDA and CDR2 SQIVND (reference sequence). This CDR3 is 15 amino acids long. The V end was cut by 1 base, the J end by 0 bases, with 10 bases between. CDR3 in amino acids: CASSIGAAVSYEQYF. The CDR3 nucleotides are TGTGCCAGTAGTATAGGGGCAGCAGTCTCCTACGAGCAGTACTTC.

This chain links TRBV28 with TRBJ2-7; the match to TRBD2 covers 7 bases. The assigned J gene may be wrong: the sequence end matches TRBJ2-5 better. The CDR3 length is 14 residues. The germline CDR1 and CDR2 sequences are MDHEN and SYDVKM. CDR3 region: CASSLGGEAATQYF. For the CDR3, the DNA is TGTGCCAGCAGTTTAGGGGGGGAGGCTGCGACCCAGTACTTC.

This sequence joins TRBV4-3 and TRBJ2-3, with D possibly TRBD2 on 6 matching bases. The CDR3 spans 15 residues. From germline, CDR1 is LGHNA and CDR2 YSLEER. V lost 0 bases and J 7 bases, leaving 14 bases between the germline ends. The CDR3 sequence is CASSQDRRAPNTQYF. As DNA, the CDR3 is TGCGCCAGCAGCCAAGATCGGAGGGCGCCAAATACGCAGTATTTT.

V is TRBV27 and J is TRBJ2-7; D may be TRBD1 or TRBD2 (6 bases each). Germline V gene data show CDR1 as MNHEY and CDR2 as SMNVEV (reference sequence). The CDR3 spans 16 residues. The ends were cut back, 3 bases at V and 5 bases at J, with 20 bases in the middle. CDR3 in DNA: TGTGCCAGCAGTTTCTTCCGGGACGGGGGCATCCACGAGCAGTACTTC. This encodes CASSFFRDGGIHEQYF.

V usage is TRBV5-6 and J usage is TRBJ2-3, with D uncertain. The CDR3 length is 12 residues. The V and J ends lost 4 bases and 5 bases respectively, with 8 bases between them. The germline V gene encodes CDR1 SGHDT and CDR2 YYEEEE. DNA of the CDR3: TGTGCCAGCAGCCGACTGCGAGATACGCAGTATTTT. This sequence encodes CASSRLRDTQYF. The whole variable domain, remainder taken from reference TRBV5-6 and TRBJ2-3, is DAGVTQSPTHLIKTRGQQVTLRCSPKSGHDTVSWYQQALGQGPQFIFQYYEEEERQRGNFPDRFSGHQFPNYSSELNVNALLLGDSALYLCASSRLRDTQYFGPGTRLTVL.

This clonotype was seen a few times. V usage is TRBV6-5 and J usage is TRBJ1-2; TRBD1 is a possible D gene (5 bases). V shed 0 bases and J shed 6 bases, with 8 bases lying between them. Looked up from germline, CDR1 is MNHEY and CDR2 is SVGAGI. The CDR3 spans 13 residues. The CDR3 nucleotides read TGTGCCAGCAGTTACTCGAAGGGGAATGGCTACACCTTC. This encodes CASSYSKGNGYTF.

This clonotype occurred a few times. This chain connects TRBV6-5 to TRBJ2-4; possibly TRBD2 for D (6 bases). In germline, CDR1 is MNHEY, CDR2 SVGAGI. This CDR3 comprises 15 residues. The V end was cut by 6 bases, the J end by 2 bases, with 14 bases between. CDR3 coding DNA: TGTGCCAGCAGATCCCCGCGGGATTCCAAAAACATTCAGTACTTC. Its protein is CASRSPRDSKNIQYF.

The J gene is TRBJ1-4, the V gene TRBV7-9, with D maybe TRBD1 (5 bases). Germline CDR1 reads SEHNR; CDR2 reads FQNEAQ (reference sequence). This CDR3 is built from 16 residues. Trimming took 4 bases from V and 6 from J, leaving 18 bases between them. CDR3 DNA: TGTGCCAGCAGCTCTCTTAGGACGGGACCGTATGAAAAACTGTTTTTT. This sequence encodes CASSSLRTGPYEKLFF. Based on the CDR3 plus reference TRBV7-9 and TRBJ1-4, the full variable domain is DTGVSQNPRHKITKRGQNVTFRCDPISEHNRLYWYRQTLGQGPEFLTYFQNEAQLEKSRLLSDRFSAERPKGSFSTLEIQRTEQGDSAMYLCASSSLRTGPYEKLFFGSGTQLSVL.

V is TRBV7-2 and J is TRBJ2-4; 12 bases are shared with TRBD2. The germline CDR1 and CDR2 sequences are SGHTA and FQGNSA. V was pared by 2 bases and J by 13 bases, with 3 bases of the junction left unmatched. This CDR3 has 13 amino acids. The CDR3 loop reads CASSLLAGGSQYF. The CDR3 nucleotides read TGTGCCAGCAGCTTACTAGCGGGAGGGTCCCAGTACTTC. The full variable domain, in which reference TRBV7-2 and TRBJ2-4 provide the parts outside the CDR3, is GAGVSQSPSNKVTEKGKDVELRCDPISGHTALYWYRQSLGQGLEFLIYFQGNSAPDKSGLPSDRFSAERTGGSVSTLTIQRTQQEDSAVYLCASSLLAGGSQYFGAGTRLSVL.

V is TRBV7-8 and J is TRBJ2-7; 10 positions match TRBD2. CDR3 length: 14 residues. The germline V gene encodes CDR1 SGHVS and CDR2 FQNEAQ. V dropped 9 bases and J dropped 4; count of bases not matched to a gene: 9. CDR3 sequence: CASGELAGAYEQYF. Here the CDR3 DNA reads TGTGCCAGTGGTGAGCTAGCGGGAGCTTACGAGCAGTACTTC.

The genes are TRBV5-1 and TRBJ1-2; D uncertain. V lost 1 base, J lost 8 bases, and 12 bases lay in between. The CDR3 has 13 residues. Germline lookup yields CDR1 SGHRS and CDR2 YFSETQ. CDR3 DNA sequence: TGCGCCAGCAGCTTGACAGACTTCGGAGGCTACACCTTC. It codes for CASSLTDFGGYTF. Full variable domain (outside the CDR3, taken from reference TRBV5-1 and TRBJ1-2): KAGVTQTPRYLIKTRGQQVTLSCSPISGHRSVSWYQQTPGQGLQFLFEYFSETQRNKGNFPGRFSGRQFSNSRSEMNVSTLELGDSALYLCASSLTDFGGYTFGSGTRLTVV.

This clonotype came up once. This rearrangement joins TRBV12-3 or TRBV12-4 to TRBJ2-3; D not resolved. The V end lost 1 base, the J end lost 4 bases, and 6 bases lay between the germline ends. CDR3 length equals 13 residues. CDR3 bases: TGTGCCAGCAGTTTAGTCGAGGCAGATACGCAGTATTTT. It specifies CASSLVEADTQYF.

This chain joins TRBV20-1 and TRBJ2-5; tentatively, D is TRBD1 (5 bases). The CDR3 contains 14 residues. The germline V and J ends were trimmed by 2 bases and 2 bases, with 12 bases remaining between them. The germline CDR1 and CDR2 sequences are DFQATT and SNEGSKA (reference sequence). DNA of the CDR3: TGCAGTGCTAGAAGGGGCAGGGTACAAGAGACCCAGTACTTC. Encoded protein: CSARRGRVQETQYF.

This clonotype was seen only a few times. This chain joins TRBV20-1 and TRBJ2-1, with D possibly being TRBD1 or TRBD2 (5 bases each). CDR3 size: 13 residues. The V end was cut by 2 bases, the J end by 12 bases, with 17 bases between. CDR1 is DFQATT and CDR2 is SNEGSKA in the germline V gene (reference sequence). CDR3 sequence: CSARSGDVRRQFF. The CDR3 coding sequence is TGCAGTGCTAGATCCGGGGACGTGAGAAGGCAGTTCTTC.

This clonotype was found a few times. The chain has TRBV4-3 and TRBJ2-5; D is perhaps TRBD1 or TRBD2 (5 bases each). The germline CDR1 and CDR2 sequences are LGHNA and YSLEER. There are 14 residues in the CDR3. V was clipped by 1 base and J by 8 bases, with 14 bases between them. Written as DNA, the CDR3 is TGCGCCAGCAGCCAAGTCGAGGGACCTTCAACCCAGTACTTC. Residues: CASSQVEGPSTQYF.

The chain links TRBV27 to TRBJ2-7; D is uncertain. Trimming removed 2 bases at V and 0 bases at J, with 8 bases between. Germline loops: CDR1 MNHEY, CDR2 SMNVEV (reference sequence). The CDR3 spans 14 residues. Here the CDR3 DNA reads TGTGCCAGCAGTTTAGCGGCTAGCTCCTACGAGCAGTACTTC. This sequence encodes CASSLAASSYEQYF.

This clonotype was counted a single time. This chain joins TRBV27 and TRBJ2-3; tentatively, D is TRBD2 (7 bases). The V and J ends lost 6 bases and 2 bases respectively, with 24 bases between them. Germline-derived CDR1 and CDR2 are MNHEY and SMNVEV (reference sequence). This CDR3 is 18 amino acids long. Here the CDR3 reads CASRRGVWAGAITDTQYF. DNA for the CDR3: TGTGCCAGCAGGAGGGGGGTCTGGGCGGGAGCTATCACAGATACGCAGTATTTT.

The CDR3 region is CSAHHFRVDEQYF. The CDR3 DNA reads as TGCAGTGCCCACCATTTCAGGGTGGACGAGCAGTACTTC. The chain links TRBV20-1 to TRBJ2-7, with D perhaps TRBD1 (5 bases). CDR1 and CDR2 (germline): DFQATT, SNEGSKA (reference sequence). The CDR3 has 13 residues. Deletions cut 6 bases from V and 5 bases from J, with 17 bases between.

CDR3 protein: CASSQYRDSDYGYTF. The CDR3 coding sequence is TGTGCCAGCAGCCAATATAGGGATTCAGACTATGGCTACACCTTC. This sequence joins TRBV4-2 and TRBJ1-2; D is unresolved. CDR3 length: 15 residues. CDR1 and CDR2 (germline): LGHNA, YNFKEQ. Trimming removed 2 bases from V and 3 bases from J, with 13 bases in between.